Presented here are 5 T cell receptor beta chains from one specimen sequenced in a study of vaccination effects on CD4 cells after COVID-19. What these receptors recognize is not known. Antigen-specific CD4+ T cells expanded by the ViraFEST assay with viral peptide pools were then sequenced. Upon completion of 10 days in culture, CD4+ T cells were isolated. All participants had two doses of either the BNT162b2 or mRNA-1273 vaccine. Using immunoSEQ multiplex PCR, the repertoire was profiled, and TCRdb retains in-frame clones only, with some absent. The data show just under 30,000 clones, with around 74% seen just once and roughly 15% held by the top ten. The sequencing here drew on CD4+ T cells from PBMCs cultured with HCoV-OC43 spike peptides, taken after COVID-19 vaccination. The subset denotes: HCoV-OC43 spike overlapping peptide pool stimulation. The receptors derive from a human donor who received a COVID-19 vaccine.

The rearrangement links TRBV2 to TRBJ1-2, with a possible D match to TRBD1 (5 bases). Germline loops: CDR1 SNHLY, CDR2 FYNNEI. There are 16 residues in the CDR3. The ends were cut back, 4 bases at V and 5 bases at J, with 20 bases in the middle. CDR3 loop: CASSGGRTILEYGYTF. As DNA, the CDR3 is TGTGCCAGCAGTGGGGGGAGGACTATCCTGGAGTATGGCTACACCTTC.

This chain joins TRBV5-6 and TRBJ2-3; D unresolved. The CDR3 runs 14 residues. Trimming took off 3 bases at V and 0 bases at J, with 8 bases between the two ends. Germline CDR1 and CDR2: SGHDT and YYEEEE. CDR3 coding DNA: TGTGCCAGCAGCTCTATGGACAGCACAGATACGCAGTATTTT. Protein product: CASSSMDSTDTQYF.

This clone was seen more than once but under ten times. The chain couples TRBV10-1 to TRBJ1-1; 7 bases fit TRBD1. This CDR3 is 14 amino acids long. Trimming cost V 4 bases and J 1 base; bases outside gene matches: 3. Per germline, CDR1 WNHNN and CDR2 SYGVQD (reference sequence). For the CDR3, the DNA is TGCGCCAGCAGTGTATCAGGGGGGAACACTGAAGCTTTCTTT. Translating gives CASSVSGGNTEAFF.

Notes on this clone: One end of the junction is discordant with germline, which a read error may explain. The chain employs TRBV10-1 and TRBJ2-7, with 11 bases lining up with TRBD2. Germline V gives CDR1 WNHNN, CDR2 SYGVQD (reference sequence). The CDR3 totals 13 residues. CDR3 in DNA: TGCGCCAGCAGTGAGTCAGGTACTAGCGGGAGAAACTTC. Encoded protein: CASSESGTSGRNF.

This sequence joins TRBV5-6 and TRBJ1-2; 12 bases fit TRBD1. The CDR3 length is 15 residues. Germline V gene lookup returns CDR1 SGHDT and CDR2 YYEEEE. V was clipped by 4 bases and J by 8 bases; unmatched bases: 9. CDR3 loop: CASSPRDRGLWGYTF. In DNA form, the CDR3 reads TGTGCCAGCAGCCCTCGGGACAGGGGGCTGTGGGGCTACACCTTC.